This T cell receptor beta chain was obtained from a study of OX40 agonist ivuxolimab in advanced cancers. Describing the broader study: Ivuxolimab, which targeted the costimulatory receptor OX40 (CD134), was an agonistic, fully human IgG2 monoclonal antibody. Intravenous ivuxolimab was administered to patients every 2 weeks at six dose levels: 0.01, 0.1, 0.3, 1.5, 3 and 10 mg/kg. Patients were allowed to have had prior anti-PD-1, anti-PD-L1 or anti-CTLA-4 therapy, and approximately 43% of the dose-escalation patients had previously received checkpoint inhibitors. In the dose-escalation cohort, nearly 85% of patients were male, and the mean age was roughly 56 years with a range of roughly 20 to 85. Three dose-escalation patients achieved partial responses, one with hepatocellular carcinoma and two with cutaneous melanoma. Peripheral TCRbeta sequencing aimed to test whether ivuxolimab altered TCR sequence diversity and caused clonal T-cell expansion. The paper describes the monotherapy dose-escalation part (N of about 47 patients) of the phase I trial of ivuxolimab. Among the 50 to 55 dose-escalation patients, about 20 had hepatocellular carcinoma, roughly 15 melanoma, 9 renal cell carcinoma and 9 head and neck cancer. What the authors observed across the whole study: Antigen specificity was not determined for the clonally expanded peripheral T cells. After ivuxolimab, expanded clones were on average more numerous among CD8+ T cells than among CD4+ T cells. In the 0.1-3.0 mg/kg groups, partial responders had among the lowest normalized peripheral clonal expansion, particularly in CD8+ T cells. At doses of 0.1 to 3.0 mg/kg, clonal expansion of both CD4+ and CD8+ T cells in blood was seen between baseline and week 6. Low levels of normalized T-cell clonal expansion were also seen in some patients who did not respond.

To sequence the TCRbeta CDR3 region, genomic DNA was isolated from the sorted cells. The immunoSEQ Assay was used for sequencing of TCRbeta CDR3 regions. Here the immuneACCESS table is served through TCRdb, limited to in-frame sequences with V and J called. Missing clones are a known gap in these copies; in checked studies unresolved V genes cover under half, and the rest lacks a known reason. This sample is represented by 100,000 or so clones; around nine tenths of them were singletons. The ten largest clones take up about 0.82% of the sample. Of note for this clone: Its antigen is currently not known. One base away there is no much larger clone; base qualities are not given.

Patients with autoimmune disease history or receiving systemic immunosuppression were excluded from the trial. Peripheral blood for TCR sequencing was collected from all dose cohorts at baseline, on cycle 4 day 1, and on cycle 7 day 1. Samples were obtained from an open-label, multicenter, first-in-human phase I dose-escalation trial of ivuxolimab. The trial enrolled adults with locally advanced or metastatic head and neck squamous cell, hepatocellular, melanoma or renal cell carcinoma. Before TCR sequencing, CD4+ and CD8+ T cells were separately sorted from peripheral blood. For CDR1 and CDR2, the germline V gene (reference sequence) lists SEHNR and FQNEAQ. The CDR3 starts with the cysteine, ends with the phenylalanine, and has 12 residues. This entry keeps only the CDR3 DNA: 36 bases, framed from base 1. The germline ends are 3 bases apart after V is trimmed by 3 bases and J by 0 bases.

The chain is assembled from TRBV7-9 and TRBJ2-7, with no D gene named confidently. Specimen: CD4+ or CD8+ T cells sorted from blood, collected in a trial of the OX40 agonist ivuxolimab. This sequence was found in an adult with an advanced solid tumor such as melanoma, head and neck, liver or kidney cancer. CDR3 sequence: CASSFGSYEQYF. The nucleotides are TGTGCCAGCAGCTTCGGCTCCTACGAGCAGTACTTC. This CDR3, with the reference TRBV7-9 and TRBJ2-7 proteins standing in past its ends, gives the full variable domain DTGVSQNPRHKITKRGQNVTFRCDPISEHNRLYWYRQTLGQGPEFLTYFQNEAQLEKSRLLSDRFSAERPKGSFSTLEIQRTEQGDSAMYLCASSFGSYEQYFGPGTRLTVT.